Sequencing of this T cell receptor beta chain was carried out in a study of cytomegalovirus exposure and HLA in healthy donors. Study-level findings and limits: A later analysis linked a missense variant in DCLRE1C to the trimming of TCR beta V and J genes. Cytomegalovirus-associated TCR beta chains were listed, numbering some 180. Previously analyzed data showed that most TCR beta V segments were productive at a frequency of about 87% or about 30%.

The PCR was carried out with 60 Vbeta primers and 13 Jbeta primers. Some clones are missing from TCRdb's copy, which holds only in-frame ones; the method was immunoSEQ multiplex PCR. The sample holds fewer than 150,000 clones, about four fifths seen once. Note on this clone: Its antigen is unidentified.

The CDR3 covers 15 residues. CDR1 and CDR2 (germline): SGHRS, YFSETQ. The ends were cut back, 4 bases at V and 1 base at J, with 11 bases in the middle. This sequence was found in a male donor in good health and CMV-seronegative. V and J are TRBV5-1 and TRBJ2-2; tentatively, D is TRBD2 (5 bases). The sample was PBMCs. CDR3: CASSPGLLNTGELFF. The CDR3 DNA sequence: TGCGCCAGCAGCCCAGGACTTCTGAACACCGGGGAGCTGTTTTTT.